This T cell receptor (beta chain) originates from a study of tumor and adjacent non-tumor tissue in lung cancer. As for the study in general: Patients comprised 12 adenocarcinoma, a couple of squamous cell carcinoma and 1 small cell lung cancer. Samples averaged roughly 4.2 million productive TCRbeta reads each. Broader study findings: Tumor tissue had significantly higher TCR diversity than normal lung.

The CDR3 runs 15 residues. The germline V gene has CDR1 MGHRA and CDR2 YSYEKL. Worth noting for this clonotype: Its antigen is not known. The CDR3 carries no conserved terminal phenylalanine or tryptophan, so it likely arises from a read error.

No cell sorting was done before RNA was extracted from the tissue. A modified ARM-PCR protocol with three rounds of nested PCR amplified TCRbeta. TCRdb called the multiplex PCR reads again in MiXCR, with one record for every CDR3 protein. The sample contains 60,000 to 95,000 distinct CDR3 sequences, 60% to 80% of which appear only once. The TCR originated in a woman aged 45-65 years with non-small cell lung cancer. The sequencing sample was made of lung tumor tissue. The chain has TRBV4-1 and TRBJ1-5; D remains ambiguous. CDR3 loop: CPSSQVVGSNQPQHY. The CDR3 DNA sequence: TGCCCCAGCAGCCAAGTGGTAGGCAGCAATCAGCCCCAGCATTAT.